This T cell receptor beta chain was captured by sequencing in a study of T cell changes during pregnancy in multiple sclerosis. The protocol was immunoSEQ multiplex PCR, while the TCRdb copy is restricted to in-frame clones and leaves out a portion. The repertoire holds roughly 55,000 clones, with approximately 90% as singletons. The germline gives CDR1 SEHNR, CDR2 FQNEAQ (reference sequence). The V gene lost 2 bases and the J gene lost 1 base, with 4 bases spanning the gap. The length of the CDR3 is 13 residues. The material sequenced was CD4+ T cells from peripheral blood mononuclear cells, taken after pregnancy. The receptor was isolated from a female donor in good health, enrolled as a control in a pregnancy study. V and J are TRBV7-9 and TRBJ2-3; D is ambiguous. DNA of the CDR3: TGTGCCAGCAGCTTAATCGGCACAGATACGCAGTATTTT. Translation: CASSLIGTDTQYF.